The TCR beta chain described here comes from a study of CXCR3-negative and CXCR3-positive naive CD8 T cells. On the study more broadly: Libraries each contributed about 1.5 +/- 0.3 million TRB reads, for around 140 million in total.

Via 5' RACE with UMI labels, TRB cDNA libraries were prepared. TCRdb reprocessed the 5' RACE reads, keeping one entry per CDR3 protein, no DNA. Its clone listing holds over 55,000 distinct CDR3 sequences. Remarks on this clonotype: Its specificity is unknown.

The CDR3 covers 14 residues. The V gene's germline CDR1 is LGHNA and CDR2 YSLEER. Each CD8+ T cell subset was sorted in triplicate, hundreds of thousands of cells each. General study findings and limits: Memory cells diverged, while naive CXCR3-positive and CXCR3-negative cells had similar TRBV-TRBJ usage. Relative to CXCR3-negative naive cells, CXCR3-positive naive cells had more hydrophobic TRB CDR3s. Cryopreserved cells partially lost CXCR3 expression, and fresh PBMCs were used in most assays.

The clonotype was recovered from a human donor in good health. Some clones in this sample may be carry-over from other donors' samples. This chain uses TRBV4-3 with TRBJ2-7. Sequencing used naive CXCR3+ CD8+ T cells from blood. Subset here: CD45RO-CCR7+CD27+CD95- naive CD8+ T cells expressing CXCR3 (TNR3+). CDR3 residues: CASSPYRGYYEQYF.